These 3 T cell receptor beta chains share one sample of origin, sequenced in a study of T cells in Graves' hyperthyroidism and ophthalmopathy (dated 2019 in TCRdb). Receptor libraries were prepared by multiplex PCR. Sequencer: Illumina HiSeq 2000. The TCR beta CDR3 regions were amplified from the RNA transcripts. A first-round RT-PCR of the TCR CDR3 used the HTBI primer set with the Qiagen OneStep RT-PCR kit. TCRdb reprocessed the public reads (quality trimming at Q25 with fastp, clone calling with MiXCR) and kept in-frame beta chains. Rows with a matching CDR3 protein are joined into one entry that keeps the most common DNA and genes. For this sample there are about 420,000 distinct CDR3 sequences; about a sixth appear just once. The ten most abundant clones make up approximately 8% of the sample. What was sequenced was blood. These receptors came from a woman between 18 and 29 years old with Graves' hyperthyroidism.

The chain employs TRBV29-1 and TRBJ1-3; no reliable D call. The V and J ends lost 3 bases and 2 bases respectively, with 11 bases between them. Germline CDR1 SQVTM, CDR2 ANQGSEA. The CDR3 length is 14 residues. The CDR3 nucleotides are TGCAGCGTTGAGCACGCATCGACTGGAAACACCATATATTTT. This codes for CSVEHASTGNTIYF.

Many counts were recorded for this clonotype. This sequence joins TRBV3-1 and TRBJ2-3; a weak D match, TRBD2 (6 bases). Germline V CDR1 and CDR2: LGHDT, YNNKEL (reference sequence). Trimming stripped 1 base from V and 2 bases from J, with 13 bases between. The CDR3 runs 16 residues. CDR3 protein: CASSQAPGTYTDTQYF. The CDR3, as DNA: TGTGCCAGCAGCCAAGCTCCCGGGACTTACACAGATACGCAGTATTTT.

This clonotype occurred a few times. The CDR3 spells CASSESNRGSYEQYF. CDR3 nucleotides: TGCGCCAGCAGTGAGTCGAACAGGGGGTCTTACGAGCAGTACTTC. The J gene is TRBJ2-7, the V gene TRBV10-2, with 8 bases aligning to TRBD1. The length of the CDR3 is 15 residues. The V gene's germline CDR1 is WSHSY and CDR2 SAAADI. V gave up 0 bases and J gave up 4 bases; unmatched junction bases: 5.